This is a list of T cell receptor beta chains from one sample in a study of technical replicates of blood from four donors. Assay: immunoSEQ multiplex PCR; the TCRdb copy retains only in-frame clones and omits some. The repertoire holds more than 75,000 clones, with 85% to 95% as singletons. The sequenced material came from T cells isolated from PBMCs. All receptors derive from a human donor in good health. CDR3s include the opening cysteine and the closing phenylalanine or tryptophan. D genes are given only for firm matches. The listing skips clone size in some rows; elsewhere it reads once, few, many or a size class.

d_call j_call v_call clone_size cdr3_nt cdr3_aa
TRBD1 TRBJ2-3 TRBV11-1 . TGTGCCAGCAGCTCACAGGGGGCGTCCAGCACAGATACGCAGTATTTT CASSSQGASSTDTQYF
TRBD1 TRBJ2-5 TRBV7-2 . TGTGCCAGCAGCTCCTTCCTCCCGACAGGGGTAGGCGAGACCCAGTACTTC CASSSFLPTGVGETQYF
TRBD1 TRBJ2-7 TRBV5-6 . TGTGCCAGCAGCCTCGGACAGGGAATGGGCTACGAGCAGTACTTC CASSLGQGMGYEQYF
TRBD2 TRBJ2-1 TRBV18 . TGTGCCAGCTCACCGCCGACTAGCGGGGCCTACAATGAGCAGTTCTTC CASSPPTSGAYNEQFF
TRBD2 TRBJ2-3 TRBV9 . TGTGCCAGCAGGAGGACTAGCGGGGGGTCATTGGGAGATACGCAGTATTTT CASRRTSGGSLGDTQYF
. TRBJ2-3 TRBV7-6 few TGTGCCAGCAGCCCATCGGGAATCACAGATACGCAGTATTTT CASSPSGITDTQYF
. TRBJ2-6 TRBV6-5 . TGTGCCACCCTCCGGAGCTCTGGGGCCAACGTCCTGACTTTC CATLRSSGANVLTF
TRBD2 TRBJ2-1 TRBV5-4 . TGTGCCAGCAGCTTCAACCCCGAGTTACTAGCGGGAGTTGACAATGAGCAGTTCTTC CASSFNPELLAGVDNEQFF
TRBD1 TRBJ2-1 TRBV6-5 . TGTGCCAGCAGTTCCCCGGGACAGGGGTACTACAATGAGCAGTTCTTC CASSSPGQGYYNEQFF
. TRBJ2-1 TRBV18 . TGTGCCAGCTCGCTTACAGGGCCGACAAACAATGAGCAGTTCTTC CASSLTGPTNNEQFF
. TRBJ2-3 TRBV4-1 . TGCGCCAGCAGCCAAGAGGAGGGGCGGTCAGATACGCAGTATTTT CASSQEEGRSDTQYF
. TRBJ2-1 TRBV7-9 . TGTGCCAGCAGCTTAAGACAGAATAACAATGAGCAGTTCTTC CASSLRQNNNEQFF
. TRBJ2-4 TRBV7-9 . TGTGCCAGCAGGGGGCTGAACAAAAACATTCAGTACTTC CASRGLNKNIQYF
. TRBJ2-7 TRBV7-9 . TGTGCCAGCAGCCCTGGACAGCTTAACTCCTACGAGCAGTACTTC CASSPGQLNSYEQYF
TRBD2 TRBJ2-7 TRBV7-9 once TGTGCCAGCAGCTCGGGACTAGCGGGGGACGAGCAGTACTTC CASSSGLAGDEQYF
. TRBJ1-1 TRBV21-1 . TGTGCCAGCAGCAAGGGGGCAATGAACACTGAAGCTTTCTTT CASSKGAMNTEAFF
. TRBJ1-1 TRBV6-5 once TGTGCCAGCAGATTGGGGGACTACACTGAAGCTTTCTTT CASRLGDYTEAFF
TRBD1 TRBJ1-1 TRBV5-1 . TGCGCCAGCACCGAACAGGGGGAGTTTGGAGCTTTCTTT CASTEQGEFGAFF
. TRBJ2-1 TRBV9 . TGTGCCAGCAGCGTAAAGGGGGGGGACTACAATGAGCAGTTCTTC CASSVKGGDYNEQFF
TRBD1 TRBJ1-1 TRBV6-4 . TGTGCCACCCATGGACAGGGCCCAAGGAACACTGAAGCTTTCTTT CATHGQGPRNTEAFF
. TRBJ1-2 TRBV7-9 once TGTGCCAGCAGCCCCGACAGGCGGTATGGCTACACCTTC CASSPDRRYGYTF
TRBD1 TRBJ2-7 TRBV28 . TGTGCCAGCAGCTTAACAGGGGGGCTGACCTACGAGCAGTACTTC CASSLTGGLTYEQYF
. TRBJ1-2 TRBV28 . TGTGCCAGCAGCGGGACTGGAGGCTACACCTTC CASSGTGGYTF
TRBD1 TRBJ2-3 TRBV4-2 . TGTGCCAGCAGCCCAGGGACAGGGTGGGATACGCAGTATTTT CASSPGTGWDTQYF
. TRBJ1-1 TRBV15 . TGTGCCACCAGCAGAGATACTCTGAGCAAGAACACTGAAGCTTTCTTT CATSRDTLSKNTEAFF
TRBD1 TRBJ1-5 TRBV6-1 . TGTGCCAGCAGTGAATTCCCAGGGGGCCAGGGCAATCAGCCCCAGCATTTT CASSEFPGGQGNQPQHF
TRBD1 TRBJ1-1 TRBV7-9 . TGTGCCAGCAGCTTCTATATGGGGACAGAGAACACTGAAGCTTTCTTT CASSFYMGTENTEAFF
TRBD2 TRBJ2-3 TRBV5-5 once TGTGCCAGCAGCTATAGGACTAGTGGCACAGATACGCAGTATTTT CASSYRTSGTDTQYF
TRBD1 TRBJ2-4 TRBV5-1 . TGCGCCAGCAGCCTCTCGGACAGGGGAGGAGACATTCAGTACTTC CASSLSDRGGDIQYF